In its sample, the clone carrying this TCR beta chain was seen a few times. This sample stems from a study of radiotherapy plus CTLA-4 blockade in lung cancer. Germline values: CDR1 DFQATT, CDR2 SNEGSKA (reference sequence). The germline V and J ends were trimmed by 3 bases and 11 bases, with 12 bases remaining between them. This CDR3 region has 11 residues. Profiled with immunoSEQ multiplex PCR; TCRdb holds only in-frame clones, not every one. The sample shows about 95,000 clones, 80% to 85% of them seen only once. The rearrangement links TRBV20-1 to TRBJ2-3; D not resolved. The sample consisted of peripheral blood, taken from a patient treated with radiotherapy plus ipilimumab. The clonotype was recovered from a human donor with non-small cell lung cancer who had a partial response to radiotherapy plus ipilimumab. The CDR3 nucleotides are TGCAGTGCTAGTAGTGAGGCAATGCAGTATTTT. Its translation is CSASSEAMQYF.